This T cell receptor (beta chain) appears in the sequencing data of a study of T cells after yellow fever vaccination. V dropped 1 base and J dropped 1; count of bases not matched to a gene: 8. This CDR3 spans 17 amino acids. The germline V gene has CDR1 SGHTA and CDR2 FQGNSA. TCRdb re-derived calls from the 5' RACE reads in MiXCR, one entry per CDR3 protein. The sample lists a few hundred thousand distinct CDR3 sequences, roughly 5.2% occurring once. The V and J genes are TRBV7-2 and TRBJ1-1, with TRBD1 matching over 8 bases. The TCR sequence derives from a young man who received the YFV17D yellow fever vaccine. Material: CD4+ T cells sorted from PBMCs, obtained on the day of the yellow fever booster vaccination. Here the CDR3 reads CASSLVARGLANTEAFF. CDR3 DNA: TGTGCCAGCAGCTTAGTTGCCAGGGGGCTGGCGAACACTGAAGCTTTCTTT.